These T cell receptor beta chains were read from a single sample in a study of blood T cell repertoires in COVID-19. Libraries were prepared by immunoSEQ multiplex PCR; TCRdb keeps only in-frame clonotypes and omits some of them. Here the sample spans over 200,000 clones, 80% to 85% being singletons. Sample: peripheral blood. These receptors all come from an elderly woman with active or convalescent COVID-19. CDR3s include the opening cysteine and the closing phenylalanine or tryptophan. The order of the fields is V gene, J gene, clone size, D gene, CDR3 DNA, CDR3 protein. D genes are given only for firm matches. Only part of the rows carry a size: once, few, many, or a class if the clone is expanded.

>TRBV7-2|TRBJ2-5|NA|NA
TGTGCCAGCAGCAGTTCAGTACAAGAGACCCAGTACTTC
CASSSSVQETQYF
>TRBV5-4|TRBJ1-1|few|TRBD1
TGTGCCAGCAGCACGCCGGGGACAGGGGGCACTGAAGCTTTCTTT
CASSTPGTGGTEAFF
>TRBV30|TRBJ2-5|NA|TRBD2
TGTGCCTGGAGTGTCGGGACTAGCGGGAGGGCCAGGAAGACCCAGTACTTC
CAWSVGTSGRARKTQYF
>TRBV29-1|TRBJ2-3|NA|TRBD2
TGCAGCGTGCGGGAGCCAGCGGGGGGGCAAACAGATACGCAGTATTTT
CSVREPAGGQTDTQYF
>TRBV25-1|TRBJ2-1|few|NA
TGTGCCAGCGGGGCCGACCGCCCTAACAATGAGCAGTTCTTC
CASGADRPNNEQFF
>TRBV2|TRBJ1-2|NA|TRBD1
TGTGCCAGCAGTAAAGACAGGGCGGTTGGGTATGGCTACACCTTC
CASSKDRAVGYGYTF
>TRBV3-1/TRBV3-2|TRBJ1-1|NA|TRBD1
TGTGCCAGCAGCCCCTGGGACAGGGTAGGCACTGAAGCTTTCTTT
CASSPWDRVGTEAFF
>TRBV5-4|TRBJ2-7|few|NA
TGTGCCAGCAGCTCAACAGGGAGTTTCTCCTACGAGCAGTACTTC
CASSSTGSFSYEQYF
>TRBV2|TRBJ1-1|NA|TRBD1
TGTGCCAGCAACGACAGGGGAACTGAAGCTTTCTTT
CASNDRGTEAFF
>TRBV10-3|TRBJ2-5|NA|NA
TGTGCCATCAGTGAGACAGGGGCCGCGGGGGAGACCCAGTACTTC
CAISETGAAGETQYF
>TRBV6-5|TRBJ2-3|NA|NA
TGTGCCAGCAGCCGGACATTCACAGATACGCAGTATTTT
CASSRTFTDTQYF
>TRBV3-1/TRBV3-2|TRBJ1-1|NA|TRBD1
TGTGCCAGCAGCCAAGACCAGGGGGCGAACACTGAAGCTTTCTTT
CASSQDQGANTEAFF
>TRBV15|TRBJ2-1|NA|TRBD1
TGTGCCACCAGCGGACAGGGGTCCTACAATGAGCAGTTCTTC
CATSGQGSYNEQFF
>TRBV2|TRBJ2-1|NA|TRBD2
TGTGCCATTATTCAGCGGGGGAACAATGAGCAGTTCTTC
CAIIQRGNNEQFF
>TRBV11-1|TRBJ2-7|NA|TRBD2
TGTGCCAGCAGCGGAGGACTAGCGGGGGGTCTCGAGCAGTACTTC
CASSGGLAGGLEQYF
>TRBV5-5|TRBJ1-2|NA|NA
TGTGCCAGCACCCCCGGGGGGCCGAACTATGGCTACACCTTC
CASTPGGPNYGYTF
>TRBV28|TRBJ2-4|few|NA
TGTGCCCTATCGCCCATTCAGTACTTC
CALSPIQYF
>TRBV9|TRBJ2-1|NA|TRBD2
TGTGCCAGCAGCGTTAGGCGGGAGGGCTACAATGAGCAGTTCTTC
CASSVRREGYNEQFF
>TRBV19|TRBJ1-6|NA|NA
TGTGCCAGTAGTGAAAAACAGGGCGGGCCCCTCCACTTT
CASSEKQGGPLHF
>TRBV9|TRBJ2-1|NA|TRBD2
TGTGCCAGCAGCACGAGGGCCGAGCGGGGGTGGGACAATGAGCAGTTCTTC
CASSTRAERGWDNEQFF
>TRBV7-9|TRBJ2-5|NA|TRBD1
TGTGCCAGCAGCCTGGACAGGGCGAGAGAGACCCAGTACTTC
CASSLDRARETQYF
>TRBV11-2|TRBJ1-1|NA|NA
TGTGCCAGCAGCCTACAGGGTCCCACTGAAGCTTTCTTT
CASSLQGPTEAFF